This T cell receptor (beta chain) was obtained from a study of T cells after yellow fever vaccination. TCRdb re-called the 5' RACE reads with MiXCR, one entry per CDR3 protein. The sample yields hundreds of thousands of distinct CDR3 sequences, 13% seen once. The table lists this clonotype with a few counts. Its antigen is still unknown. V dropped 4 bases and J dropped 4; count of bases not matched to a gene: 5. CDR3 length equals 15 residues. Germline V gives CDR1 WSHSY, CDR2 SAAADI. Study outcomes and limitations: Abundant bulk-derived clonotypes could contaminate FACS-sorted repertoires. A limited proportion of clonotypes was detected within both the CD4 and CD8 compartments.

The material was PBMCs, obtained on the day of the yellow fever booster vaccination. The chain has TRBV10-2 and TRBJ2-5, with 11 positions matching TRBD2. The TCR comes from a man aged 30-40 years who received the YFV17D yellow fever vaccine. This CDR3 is CASSARLAGRETQYF. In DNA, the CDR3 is TGCGCCAGCAGTGCAAGACTAGCGGGAAGAGAGACCCAGTACTTC.